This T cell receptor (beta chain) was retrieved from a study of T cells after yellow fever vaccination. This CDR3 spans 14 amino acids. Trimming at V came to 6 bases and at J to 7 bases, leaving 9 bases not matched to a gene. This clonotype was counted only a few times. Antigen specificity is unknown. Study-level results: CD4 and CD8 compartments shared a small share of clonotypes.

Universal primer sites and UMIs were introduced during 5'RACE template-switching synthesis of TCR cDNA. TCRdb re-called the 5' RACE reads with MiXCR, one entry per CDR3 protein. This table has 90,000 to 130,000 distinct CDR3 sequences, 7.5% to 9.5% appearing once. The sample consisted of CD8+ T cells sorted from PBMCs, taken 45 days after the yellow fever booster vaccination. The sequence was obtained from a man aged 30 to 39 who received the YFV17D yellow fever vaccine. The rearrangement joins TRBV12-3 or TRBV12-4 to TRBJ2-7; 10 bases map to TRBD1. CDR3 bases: TGTGCCAGCAGGGCCTCCGGGACAGGGGATGAGCAGTACTTC. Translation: CASRASGTGDEQYF.